What follows are 2 T cell receptor beta chains derived from one specimen sequenced in a study of identical twins. TCRdb independently ran MiXCR on the 5' RACE reads; one entry per CDR3 protein. The sample has 500,000 to 600,000 distinct CDR3 sequences; roughly a fifth are singletons. The same data also went into a second study, on T cells expressing NK-cell markers.

Material: CD4+ T cells sorted from blood. These TCRs come from a woman in her late teens or twenties in good health.

This clonotype has only a few counts. This chain uses TRBV7-9 with TRBJ1-2; D gene ambiguous. With 1 base removed from V and 4 bases from J, the gap between germline ends came to 13 bases. Per the germline V gene, CDR1 is SEHNR and CDR2 is FQNEAQ (reference sequence). The CDR3 loop spans 15 amino acids. This CDR3 is CASSLVISGSYGYTF. For the CDR3, the DNA is TGTGCCAGCAGCTTAGTTATCTCGGGGAGCTATGGCTACACCTTC.

The V call is TRBV3-1, the J call TRBJ1-1, with D unresolved. Germline values: CDR1 LGHDT, CDR2 YNNKEL (reference sequence). The CDR3 contains 15 residues. The V end was cut by 1 base, the J end by 6 bases, with 15 bases between. CDR3 DNA sequence: TGTGCCAGCAGCCAAGGAAATTCCCTCGGAGCTGAAGCTTTCTTT. This translates into CASSQGNSLGAEAFF.